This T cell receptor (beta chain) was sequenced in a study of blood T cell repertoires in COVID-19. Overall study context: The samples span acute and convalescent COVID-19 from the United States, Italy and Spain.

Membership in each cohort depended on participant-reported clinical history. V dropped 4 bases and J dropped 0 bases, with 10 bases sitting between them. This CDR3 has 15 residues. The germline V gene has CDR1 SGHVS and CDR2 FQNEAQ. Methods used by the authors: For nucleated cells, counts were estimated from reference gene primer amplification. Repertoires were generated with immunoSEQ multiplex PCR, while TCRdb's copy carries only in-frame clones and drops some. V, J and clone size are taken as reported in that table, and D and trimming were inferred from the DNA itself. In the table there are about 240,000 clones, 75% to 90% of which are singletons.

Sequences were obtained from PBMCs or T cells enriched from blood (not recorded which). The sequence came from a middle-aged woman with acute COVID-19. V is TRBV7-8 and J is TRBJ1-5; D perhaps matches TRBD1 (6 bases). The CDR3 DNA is TGTGCCAGCAGCTCGGACAGCGATAGCAATCAGCCCCAGCATTTT. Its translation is CASSSDSDSNQPQHF.